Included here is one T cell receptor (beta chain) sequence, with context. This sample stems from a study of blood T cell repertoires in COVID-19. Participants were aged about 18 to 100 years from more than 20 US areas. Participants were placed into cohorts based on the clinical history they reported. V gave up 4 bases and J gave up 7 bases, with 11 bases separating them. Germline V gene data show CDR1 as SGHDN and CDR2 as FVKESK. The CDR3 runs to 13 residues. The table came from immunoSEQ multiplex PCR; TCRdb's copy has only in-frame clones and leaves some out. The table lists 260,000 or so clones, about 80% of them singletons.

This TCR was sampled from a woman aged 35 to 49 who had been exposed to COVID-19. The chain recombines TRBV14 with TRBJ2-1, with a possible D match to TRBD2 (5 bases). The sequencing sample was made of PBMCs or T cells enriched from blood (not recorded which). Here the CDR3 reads CASSLWTGNEQFF. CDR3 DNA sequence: TGTGCCAGCAGCCTTTGGACGGGGAATGAGCAGTTCTTC.